These 32 T cell receptor beta chains were sequenced from one sample in a study of shared clonotypes between healthy human individuals. Repertoires were generated with immunoSEQ multiplex PCR, while TCRdb's copy carries only in-frame clones and drops some. The table records hundreds of thousands of clones, roughly 97% of them present only once. What was sequenced was naive CD4+ T cells sorted from blood. The subset denotes: CD45RA+ positively selected. The receptors stem from a woman younger than 45 in good health.

V is TRBV5-1 and J is TRBJ2-7, with 9 bases identical to TRBD1. Germline assignment: CDR1 SGHRS and CDR2 YFSETQ. The CDR3 length is 14 residues. After removal of 4 bases from V and 3 bases from J, the junction contained 5 bases not matched to a gene. For the CDR3, the DNA is TGCGCCAGCAGCGTGAACAGGGGGCGCTACGAGCAGTACTTC. Protein product: CASSVNRGRYEQYF.

The genes are TRBV7-2 and TRBJ2-1; D is ambiguous. Germline lookup yields CDR1 SGHTA and CDR2 FQGNSA. Trimming left V 7 bases short and J 6 bases short, with 7 bases between. The CDR3 totals 11 residues. CDR3 in amino acids: CASTRANEQFF. The CDR3 DNA sequence: TGTGCCAGCACCCGAGCCAATGAGCAGTTCTTC.

The V and J genes are TRBV11-1 and TRBJ2-2; no clear D. CDR3 length: 12 residues. Per germline, CDR1 SGHAT and CDR2 FQDESV (reference sequence). Trimming removed 2 bases at V and 6 bases at J, with 4 bases between. CDR3 amino acids: CASSLTSGELFF. CDR3 nucleotide sequence: TGTGCCAGCAGCTTAACGTCCGGGGAGCTGTTTTTT.

The chain has TRBV19 and TRBJ1-5, with D possibly TRBD1 on 5 matching bases. The V and J ends lost 1 base and 4 bases respectively, with 11 bases between them. CDR3 size: 15 residues. Germline values: CDR1 LNHDA, CDR2 SQIVND (reference sequence). CDR3 sequence (DNA): TGTGCCAGTAGTATAGTCGGCAGGGAGAATCAGCCCCAGCATTTT. Translating gives CASSIVGRENQPQHF. Combining the CDR3 with reference TRBV19 and TRBJ1-5 gives the whole variable domain DGGITQSPKYLFRKEGQNVTLSCEQNLNHDAMYWYRQDPGQGLRLIYYSQIVNDFQKGDIAEGYSVSREKKESFPLTVTSAQKNPTAFYLCASSIVGRENQPQHFGDGTRLSIL.

This sequence joins TRBV2 and TRBJ2-7, with 10 bases that match TRBD2. Germline assignment: CDR1 SNHLY and CDR2 FYNNEI. V was clipped by 2 bases and J by 2 bases; unmatched bases: 6. The CDR3 is 16 amino acids. The CDR3 DNA sequence: TGTGCCAGCAGTGAACTAGCGGGAGCGGTCCCCTACGAGCAGTACTTC. Protein product: CASSELAGAVPYEQYF.

The V and J genes are TRBV12-5 and TRBJ2-3; no firm D call. V lost 2 bases and J 5 bases, leaving 5 bases between the germline ends. CDR1 is LGHNT, CDR2 FRNRAP, per germline. This CDR3 has 12 residues. Written as DNA, the CDR3 is TGTGCTAGTGGTTTGTCGCTAGATACGCAGTATTTT. Its protein is CASGLSLDTQYF. Using reference TRBV12-5 and TRBJ2-3 for the parts outside the CDR3, the full variable domain is DARVTQTPRHKVTEMGQEVTMRCQPILGHNTVFWYRQTMMQGLELLAYFRNRAPLDDSGMPKDRFSAEMPDATLATLKIQPSEPRDSAVYFCASGLSLDTQYFGPGTRLTVL.

This chain uses TRBV28 with TRBJ1-6, with 7 bases fitting TRBD1. V lost 6 bases, J lost 7 bases, and 6 bases stayed unmatched. The length of the CDR3 is 14 residues. Germline lookup yields CDR1 MDHEN and CDR2 SYDVKM. The CDR3 DNA reads TGTGCCAGCAGGGTACAGGGGAGGAATTCACCCCTCCACTTT. Encoded protein: CASRVQGRNSPLHF.

This clone was found a few times. The chain is built from TRBV2 and TRBJ1-3, with D perhaps TRBD1 (6 bases). This CDR3 region has 13 residues. In germline, CDR1 is SNHLY, CDR2 FYNNEI. The V end lost 7 bases, the J end lost 0 bases, and 7 bases lay between the germline ends. The CDR3 DNA is TGTGCCAGCACAGGGGACTCTGGAAACACCATATATTTT. Its protein product is CASTGDSGNTIYF. The full variable domain, rest sourced from reference TRBV2 and TRBJ1-3, is EPEVTQTPSHQVTQMGQEVILRCVPISNHLYFYWYRQILGQKVEFLVSFYNNEISEKSEIFDDQFSVERPDGSNFTLKIRSTKLEDSAMYFCASTGDSGNTIYFGEGSWLTVV.

V usage is TRBV19 and J usage is TRBJ1-4, with D unclear. Deletions cut 3 bases from V and 3 bases from J, with 8 bases between. The germline V gene has CDR1 LNHDA and CDR2 SQIVND (reference sequence). This CDR3 comprises 14 residues. CDR3: CASSIPAANEKLFF. The CDR3 DNA sequence: TGTGCCAGTAGTATCCCAGCAGCTAATGAAAAACTGTTTTTT.

The chain links TRBV6-5 to TRBJ2-1, with a possible D match to TRBD2 (5 bases). Germline V gives CDR1 MNHEY, CDR2 SVGAGI. The CDR3 covers 15 residues. V gave up 0 bases and J gave up 2 bases, with 8 bases separating them. CDR3 residues: CASSYSRLTYNEQFF. The DNA for the CDR3 is TGTGCCAGCAGTTACTCGAGACTAACCTACAATGAGCAGTTCTTC.

This clone appeared once. The genes are TRBV6-5 and TRBJ1-3; possible D gene TRBD1, 6 bases. With 5 bases removed from V and 2 bases from J, the gap between germline ends came to 13 bases. The CDR3 has 15 residues. Germline V gives CDR1 MNHEY, CDR2 SVGAGI. The CDR3 coding sequence is TGTGCCAGCAGTCCCCAGACAGGAACTGGAAACACCATATATTTT. Translated, it gives CASSPQTGTGNTIYF.

The rearrangement uses TRBV7-9 and TRBJ2-7; TRBD2 is a possible D gene (5 bases). CDR3 length: 14 amino acids. V lost 3 bases to trimming and J lost 3 bases, with 12 bases between them. Germline V gene data show CDR1 as SEHNR and CDR2 as FQNEAQ (reference sequence). The CDR3 region has the DNA TGTGCCAGCAGCTTCGGGATACCATACTACGAGCAGTACTTC. Encoded protein: CASSFGIPYYEQYF.

This clone was picked up one time. The V and J genes are TRBV10-1 and TRBJ2-2, with 7 bases fitting TRBD1. Germline V gene sequence: CDR1 WNHNN, CDR2 SYGVQD (reference sequence). Germline trimming cut 4 bases from V and 5 bases from J; bases unmatched to any gene: 10. The CDR3 has 16 residues. The chain's CDR3 is CASSGLQGPRTGELFF. CDR3 sequence (DNA): TGCGCCAGCAGTGGACTACAGGGGCCGAGGACCGGGGAGCTGTTTTTT.

This sequence joins TRBV28 and TRBJ2-7; the D gene is possibly TRBD1 (7 bases). The germline CDR1 and CDR2 sequences are MDHEN and SYDVKM. The V and J ends lost 6 bases and 3 bases respectively, with 15 bases between them. CDR3 size: 14 residues. The CDR3 region is CASRSPGGGYEQYF. CDR3 coding DNA: TGTGCCAGCAGGTCACCAGGGGGAGGCTACGAGCAGTACTTC.

This chain connects TRBV2 to TRBJ1-1, with 7 bases identical to TRBD1. Per the germline V gene, CDR1 is SNHLY and CDR2 is FYNNEI. The ends lost 6 bases at V and 5 bases at J; junction bases unmatched: 15. The CDR3 is made up of 16 amino acids. The CDR3 DNA reads TGTGCCAGCAGCCTTCTTCGGGGGAGGGGGCAAACTGAAGCTTTCTTT. It encodes CASSLLRGRGQTEAFF.

As to this clone: The sample contains more than one DNA sequence encoding this CDR3. This chain uses TRBV5-4 with TRBJ2-1, with 8 bases aligning to TRBD1. This CDR3 region has 15 residues. Germline values: CDR1 SGHNT, CDR2 YYREEE (reference sequence). Germline trimming cut 0 bases from V and 1 base from J; bases unmatched to any gene: 0. CDR3 sequence (DNA): TGTGCCAGCAGCTTGGGACAGGGGTCCTACAATGAGCAGTTCTTC. Protein sequence: CASSLGQGSYNEQFF. Full variable domain (remainder filled in from reference TRBV5-4 and TRBJ2-1): ETGVTQSPTHLIKTRGQQVTLRCSSQSGHNTVSWYQQALGQGPQFIFQYYREEENGRGNFPPRFSGLQFPNYSSELNVNALELDDSALYLCASSLGQGSYNEQFFGPGTRLTVL.

The rearrangement uses TRBV5-4 and TRBJ2-1, with 9 bases identical to TRBD2. The CDR3 has 15 residues. The V and J ends lost 4 bases and 2 bases, in that order; junction bases with no gene match: 4. Germline V CDR1 and CDR2: SGHNT, YYREEE (reference sequence). The chain's CDR3 is CASSRTSDPYNEQFF. The CDR3 coding sequence is TGTGCCAGCAGCCGGACTAGCGACCCCTACAATGAGCAGTTCTTC.

This clone has a single count. The chain carries TRBV29-1 and TRBJ2-3; possible D gene TRBD1, 5 bases. CDR3 size: 13 residues. With 6 bases removed from V and 0 bases from J, the gap between germline ends came to 10 bases. CDR1 is SQVTM and CDR2 is ANQGSEA in the germline V gene. The CDR3 region is CSVDSTSTDTQYF. In nucleotides, the CDR3 is TGCAGCGTCGACAGCACTAGCACAGATACGCAGTATTTT.

V usage is TRBV5-1 and J usage is TRBJ1-6; D ambiguous. The length of the CDR3 is 15 residues. Germline CDR1 and CDR2: SGHRS and YFSETQ. Trimming took off 0 bases at V and 4 bases at J, with 8 bases between the two ends. CDR3 nucleotide sequence: TGCGCCAGCAGCTTGGAGGTCCTTTATAATTCACCCCTCCACTTT. This gives the protein CASSLEVLYNSPLHF.

The sample holds one count of this clone. V gene TRBV10-3 combines with J gene TRBJ1-2; D is ambiguous. This CDR3 is 12 amino acids long. Germline V gene data show CDR1 as ENHRY and CDR2 as SYGVKD. Trimming stripped 5 bases from V and 3 bases from J, with 7 bases between. CDR3 coding DNA: TGTGCCATCAGTCCCACCGACTATGGCTACACCTTC. This translates into CAISPTDYGYTF.

This clone was counted only a few times. The sample carries other DNA sequences with the same CDR3. The chain couples TRBV28 to TRBJ1-3; D not resolved. Germline V lookup: CDR1 MDHEN, CDR2 SYDVKM. This CDR3 has 12 amino acids. V lost 4 bases to trimming and J lost 2 bases, with 3 bases between them. Here the CDR3 DNA reads TGTGCCAGCAGTTCCCCTGGAAACACCATATATTTT. It encodes CASSSPGNTIYF.

The V gene is TRBV2, the J gene TRBJ2-2, with 9 bases identical to TRBD1. Trimming at V came to 7 bases and at J to 4 bases, leaving 4 bases not matched to a gene. Germline loops: CDR1 SNHLY, CDR2 FYNNEI. There are 14 residues in the CDR3. The CDR3, as DNA: TGTGCCAGCACGGGGACAGGGCGCACCGGGGAGCTGTTTTTT. Translating it yields CASTGTGRTGELFF.

The chain combines TRBV2 with TRBJ2-5; TRBD2 agrees at 7 bases. The J call is uncertain, as TRBJ2-7 better fits the DNA end. In germline, CDR1 is SNHLY, CDR2 FYNNEI. CDR3 length: 14 residues. The CDR3 DNA reads TGTGCCACCTCAGAGATGACTAGCTTGGGCGAGCAGTACTTC. This translates into CATSEMTSLGEQYF.

V is TRBV18 and J is TRBJ2-1; D is unresolved. The germline V gene has CDR1 KGHSH and CDR2 LQKENI. Trimming removed 4 bases from V and 3 bases from J, with 13 bases in between. The CDR3 has 15 amino acids. The CDR3 is CASSLAEGLYNEQFF. The CDR3 nucleotides read TGTGCCAGCTCACTAGCCGAAGGTCTCTACAATGAGCAGTTCTTC.

The chain employs TRBV2 and TRBJ1-5; TRBD1 is a possible D gene (6 bases). Looked up from germline, CDR1 is SNHLY and CDR2 is FYNNEI. CDR3 size: 14 residues. The V end was cut by 7 bases, the J end by 5 bases, with 15 bases between. The CDR3 DNA is TGTGCCAGCAACCCGACAGGTAACTATCAGCCCCAGCATTTT. Amino acid sequence: CASNPTGNYQPQHF.

The J gene is TRBJ2-1, the V gene TRBV5-7, with TRBD2 identical over 7 bases. TRBV5-7 is annotated as an ORF whose role is uncertain. The CDR3 has 18 residues. The trim removed 0 bases at V and 8 bases at J, leaving 17 bases unmatched. The CDR3 loop reads CASSLGAPGPGGQHEQFF. The CDR3 DNA sequence: TGTGCCAGCAGCTTGGGTGCTCCGGGGCCGGGGGGTCAGCATGAGCAGTTCTTC.

V gene TRBV6-1 combines with J gene TRBJ2-7; D perhaps matches TRBD1 (6 bases). Trimming stripped 8 bases from V and 2 bases from J, with 19 bases between. Germline CDR1 MNHNS, CDR2 SASEGT. This CDR3 comprises 15 residues. In DNA, the CDR3 is TGTGCCAGCCATCCACCCAGCAGGGGTACCTACGAGCAGTACTTC. It yields the protein CASHPPSRGTYEQYF.

The chain combines TRBV4-1 with TRBJ1-2; D gene unclear. The ends were cut back, 0 bases at V and 4 bases at J, with 9 bases in the middle. Germline lookup yields CDR1 MGHRA and CDR2 YSYEKL. CDR3 length: 14 residues. In DNA, the CDR3 is TGCGCCAGCAGCCAAGATGCGAGGAGCTATGGCTACACCTTC. It yields the protein CASSQDARSYGYTF.

The J gene is TRBJ2-5, the V gene TRBV7-7, with 9 nucleotides matching TRBD1. V shed 1 base and J 4 bases; nucleotides not matched to a gene: 4. There are 15 residues in the CDR3. From germline, CDR1 is SSHAT and CDR2 FNYEAQ (reference sequence). The CDR3 coding sequence is TGTGCCAGCAGCTTAGGGGGACAGGGTGGAGAGACCCAGTACTTC. Its protein product is CASSLGGQGGETQYF.

This chain links TRBV7-3 with TRBJ1-3; D is ambiguous. CDR1 and CDR2 (germline): SGHTA, FQGTGA. The V end lost 1 base, the J end lost 4 bases, and 14 bases lay between the germline ends. The CDR3 is 16 amino acids. For the CDR3, the DNA is TGTGCCAGCAGCTTAATGGCCGGGCCCGGGGGAAACACCATATATTTT. It is translated as CASSLMAGPGGNTIYF.

The chain recombines TRBV6-5 with TRBJ1-2; D remains unclear. The germline gives CDR1 MNHEY, CDR2 SVGAGI. V was trimmed by 6 bases and J by 1 base, leaving 9 bases between them. This CDR3 is 13 amino acids long. The CDR3 DNA sequence: TGTGCCAGCAGCATGGGTCTTAACTATGGCTACACCTTC. It specifies CASSMGLNYGYTF.

This chain uses TRBV7-6 with TRBJ2-2, with TRBD2 identical over 8 bases. CDR1 and CDR2 from the germline V gene are SGHVS and FNYEAQ. The V and J ends lost 4 bases and 2 bases, in that order; junction bases with no gene match: 9. This CDR3 region has 17 residues. CDR3 in amino acids: CASSSLRREENTGELFF. CDR3 in DNA: TGTGCCAGCAGCTCCTTGAGGCGGGAGGAAAACACCGGGGAGCTGTTTTTT.